The 11 T cell receptor beta chains presented below share a single source sample, sequenced in a study of blood T cell repertoires in COVID-19. Repertoires were generated with immunoSEQ multiplex PCR, while TCRdb's copy carries only in-frame clones and drops some. The sample yields 130,000 or so clones, roughly 84% seen once. The specimen was PBMCs or T cells enriched from blood (not recorded which). These receptors were taken from a woman aged 30 to 39 who had recovered from COVID-19.

The chain recombines TRBV2 with TRBJ1-6, with D possibly matching TRBD1 (5 bases). V was shortened by 5 bases and J by 8 bases, with 16 bases between the two germline ends. CDR1 is SNHLY and CDR2 is FYNNEI in the germline V gene. The CDR3 runs to 15 residues. Here the CDR3 reads CASSQTAVRDSPLHF. In DNA form, the CDR3 reads TGTGCCAGCAGTCAGACCGCCGTCAGGGATTCACCCCTCCACTTT.

The chain joins TRBV19 to TRBJ2-5, with D possibly matching TRBD2 (5 bases). Germline V gives CDR1 LNHDA, CDR2 SQIVND (reference sequence). The CDR3 is 13 amino acids. Trimming removed 4 bases from V and 7 bases from J, with 13 bases in between. As DNA, the CDR3 is TGTGCCAGTAGTACAAAGCGGCCCGCGACCCAGTACTTC. Translated, it gives CASSTKRPATQYF.

This clone appeared a few times. The gene calls are TRBV5-4 and TRBJ2-1; TRBD2 aligns across 10 bases. V gave up 6 bases and J gave up 5 bases; unmatched junction bases: 8. CDR1 SGHNT and CDR2 YYREEE come from the germline V gene (reference sequence). The CDR3 is made up of 15 amino acids. The CDR3 DNA is TGTGCCAGCAACAAAGGACTAGCGGAGCACAATGAGCAGTTCTTC. It is translated as CASNKGLAEHNEQFF.

V and J are TRBV7-9 and TRBJ2-1; 14 bases are shared with TRBD2. In germline, CDR1 is SEHNR, CDR2 FQNEAQ (reference sequence). The CDR3 runs 14 residues. Trimming took 5 bases from V and 10 from J; bases not matched to a gene: 4. The CDR3 bases are TGTGCCAGCAGCGGGACTAGCGGGAGTGAAGAGCAGTTCTTC. It is translated as CASSGTSGSEEQFF.

The chain joins TRBV3-1 (or the pseudogene TRBV3-2) to TRBJ2-7, with D possibly TRBD1 on 6 matching bases. CDR1 and CDR2 from the germline V gene are LGHDT and YNNKEL (reference sequence). This CDR3 is built from 15 residues. Trimming took 4 bases from V and 4 from J, leaving 17 bases between them. CDR3 sequence (DNA): TGTGCCAGCAGCCTCCGGGACACGGGGCTTTACGAGCAGTACTTC. This translates into CASSLRDTGLYEQYF.

The rearrangement joins TRBV28 to TRBJ2-7; TRBD1 is a possible D gene (5 bases). The V end was cut by 6 bases, the J end by 4 bases, with 19 bases between. The CDR3 covers 15 residues. In germline, CDR1 is MDHEN, CDR2 SYDVKM. The CDR3 region has the DNA TGTGCCAGCAGCCTGCCCGGCAGGGTGGGGTACGAGCAGTACTTC. It codes for CASSLPGRVGYEQYF.

The chain is built from TRBV28 and TRBJ1-6; 8 bases agree with TRBD1. V gave up 7 bases and J gave up 10 bases; unmatched junction bases: 12. Germline-derived CDR1 and CDR2 are MDHEN and SYDVKM. The CDR3 spans 15 residues. This CDR3 reads CASIEAQGGGSPLHF. CDR3 bases: TGTGCCAGCATTGAAGCACAGGGGGGAGGATCACCCCTCCACTTT.

The rearrangement uses TRBV5-1 and TRBJ1-2, with 9 positions matching TRBD1. The CDR3 has 14 amino acids. Germline CDR1 and CDR2: SGHRS and YFSETQ. With 4 bases clipped from V and 6 bases from J, the junction kept 7 bases outside the gene matches. The CDR3 DNA is TGCGCCAGCAGCGCGGACAGGGGAAGGGATGGCTACACCTTC. Translation: CASSADRGRDGYTF.

There are a few counts of this clone. J is TRBJ2-1 and V is TRBV7-9, with D possibly TRBD2 on 6 matching bases. The germline gives CDR1 SEHNR, CDR2 FQNEAQ (reference sequence). Trimming pared 2 bases from V and 2 bases from J, leaving 13 bases between. The CDR3 sequence is 16 residues long. CDR3 amino acids: CASSLSRLGAYNEQFF. CDR3 in DNA: TGTGCCAGCAGCTTATCGAGACTAGGGGCCTACAATGAGCAGTTCTTC.

The CDR3 loop is CAISVGGGWAPVWYEQYF. The CDR3 bases are TGTGCCATCAGTGTGGGGGGAGGTTGGGCCCCGGTATGGTACGAGCAGTACTTC. The genes are TRBV10-3 and TRBJ2-7; the D gene is possibly TRBD2 (6 bases). The CDR3 is 18 amino acids. Germline CDR1 is ENHRY and CDR2 is SYGVKD. Trimming left V 4 bases short and J 4 bases short, with 26 bases between.

The V gene is TRBV7-8, the J gene TRBJ2-2; D possibly corresponds to TRBD2 (5 bases). CDR3 length: 15 amino acids. Germline CDR1 is SGHVS and CDR2 is FQNEAQ. V shed 3 bases and J shed 4 bases, with 12 bases lying between them. CDR3 sequence: CASSFRRAGTGELFF. CDR3 DNA: TGTGCCAGCAGCTTTAGAAGGGCGGGCACCGGGGAGCTGTTTTTT.